The 28 T cell receptor beta chains reported below all come from one sample, sequenced in a study of regulatory T cells in long-lasting Graves disease. The time point here: persistent/refractory GD, antithyroid drugs over 5 years with positive TRAb. PBMCs were the source of the RNA used for TCR sequencing. Relying on iRepertoire HTBI primers and Arm-PCR of CDR3 regions, the team built TCR beta libraries. TCRdb re-analysed the multiplex PCR reads in MiXCR, keeping a single row per CDR3 protein. The sample holds around 460,000 distinct CDR3 sequences, under 25% seen once. The sample in question was peripheral blood mononuclear cells (PBMCs), obtained when the disease was refractory, from a patient treated with antithyroid drugs. Receptors were obtained from a female donor with Graves disease.

This clonotype was recorded many times. J is TRBJ2-5 and V is TRBV28; 7 nucleotides agree with TRBD2. The CDR3 sequence is 15 residues long. The V and J ends lost 6 bases and 1 base, in that order; junction bases with no gene match: 8. Germline V lookup: CDR1 MDHEN, CDR2 SYDVKM. The CDR3 is CASRGLAGTQETQYF. The DNA for the CDR3 is TGTGCCAGCAGGGGGTTAGCGGGTACCCAAGAGACCCAGTACTTC.

This clonotype has a count of ten or more. V gene TRBV19 combines with J gene TRBJ1-2, with D unresolved. Trimming took 7 bases from V and 2 from J, leaving 20 bases between them. CDR3 length: 16 residues. Germline assignment: CDR1 LNHDA and CDR2 SQIVND (reference sequence). The CDR3 DNA follows: TGTGCCAGTACCCTCGGTCGGGCGACGTGGAACTATGGCTACACCTTC. Encoded protein: CASTLGRATWNYGYTF.

This clonotype appeared a few times. This chain uses TRBV5-1 with TRBJ2-7, with D uncertain. V shed 0 bases and J shed 7 bases, with 11 bases lying between them. Germline values: CDR1 SGHRS, CDR2 YFSETQ. The CDR3 spans 13 residues. This CDR3 is CASSLEAIKEQYF. CDR3 DNA sequence: TGCGCCAGCAGCTTGGAGGCTATCAAGGAGCAGTACTTC.

In its sample, this clonotype was seen many times. The chain recombines TRBV19 with TRBJ1-4; tentatively, D is TRBD1 (6 bases). Trimming shortened V by 9 bases and J by 2 bases, and 13 bases separated the two germline ends. The CDR3 extends over 14 amino acids. The V gene's germline CDR1 is LNHDA and CDR2 SQIVND (reference sequence). CDR3 protein: CASSAGATNEKLFF. Here the CDR3 DNA reads TGTGCCAGCAGTGCAGGGGCCACTAATGAAAAACTGTTTTTT.

This clonotype was seen repeatedly, ten times or more. J is TRBJ1-2 and V is TRBV27; TRBD1 agrees at 8 bases. Germline CDR1 and CDR2: MNHEY and SMNVEV (reference sequence). This CDR3 is 14 amino acids long. J gave up 8 bases and V 4 bases, and 9 bases lay outside the gene matches. As DNA, the CDR3 is TGTGCCAGCAGTTCCTCCAGGGGGCTGTACGGCTACACCTTC. It specifies CASSSSRGLYGYTF.

Comments on this clonotype: A read error may explain this, as a much larger clone is one base away. The gene calls are TRBV6-6 and TRBJ1-2, with 7 positions matching TRBD1. Germline V gene sequence: CDR1 MNHNY, CDR2 SVGAGI (reference sequence). The length of the CDR3 is 16 residues. Here the CDR3 DNA reads TGTGCCAGCAGTTACTCGATTCCGACAGGGAACTATGGCTACATCTTC. Its translation: CASSYSIPTGNYGYIF.

The chain combines TRBV5-8 with TRBJ2-7; D is ambiguous. Trimming removed 4 bases at V and 0 bases at J, with 11 bases between. The CDR3 contains 14 residues. From germline, CDR1 is SGHTS and CDR2 YDEGEE. The CDR3 bases are TGTGCCAGCAGCATCTGGACCCGCTCCTACGAGCAGTACTTC. As protein: CASSIWTRSYEQYF.

This clonotype was recorded at least ten times. V is TRBV25-1 and J is TRBJ2-7; perhaps TRBD2 as D (6 bases). Germline CDR1 is MGHDK and CDR2 is SYGVNS. V dropped 4 bases and J dropped 1 base, with 8 bases sitting between them. This CDR3 is built from 13 residues. DNA of the CDR3: TGTGCCAGCAGTGGACTAGGATCCTACGAGCAGTACTTC. This sequence encodes CASSGLGSYEQYF.

This clonotype showed up many times. This rearrangement joins TRBV11-3 to TRBJ1-2, with TRBD1 matching 9 bases. CDR1 and CDR2 from the germline V gene are SGHNT and YENEEA. The trim removed 5 bases at V and 4 bases at J, leaving 8 bases unmatched. The CDR3 has 15 amino acids. The CDR3 DNA reads TGTGCCAGCAGCCGGGGACAGGGAGGCGTCTATGGCTACACCTTC. Translation: CASSRGQGGVYGYTF.

V usage is TRBV6-5 and J usage is TRBJ2-7; tentatively, D is TRBD2 (5 bases). CDR1 and CDR2 from the germline V gene are MNHEY and SVGAGI. The CDR3 covers 15 residues. Trimming left V 2 bases short and J 7 bases short, with 18 bases between. Here the CDR3 DNA reads TGTGCCAGCAGTTACCTCCGGGATGGTTCTGGGGAGCAGTACTTC. Residues: CASSYLRDGSGEQYF.

This chain uses TRBV7-9 with TRBJ2-1; D is unclear. Germline V lookup: CDR1 SEHNR, CDR2 FQNEAQ (reference sequence). CDR3 size: 14 residues. The ends were cut back, 3 bases at V and 8 bases at J, with 14 bases in the middle. CDR3 bases: TGTGCCAGCAGCTTTCCTTTCCGGACCCATGAGCAGTTCTTC. As protein: CASSFPFRTHEQFF.

CDR3 protein: CATSRDIGAQQPQHF. Here the CDR3 DNA reads TGTGCCACCAGCAGAGATATTGGGGCTCAGCAGCCCCAGCATTTT. The chain uses TRBV15 and TRBJ1-5, with D perhaps matching TRBD1 (5 bases). Per germline, CDR1 LNHNV and CDR2 YYDKDF (reference sequence). The V end was cut by 0 bases, the J end by 7 bases, with 13 bases between. This CDR3 has 15 residues. Variable domain in full (rest from reference TRBV15 and TRBJ1-5): DAMVIQNPRYQVTQFGKPVTLSCSQTLNHNVMYWYQQKSSQAPKLLFHYYDKDFNNEADTPDNFQSRRPNTSFCFLDIRSPGLGDTAMYLCATSRDIGAQQPQHFGDGTRLSIL.

There are a few counts of this clonotype. The chain carries TRBV18 and TRBJ1-1; no reliable D call. The CDR3 length is 15 residues. V lost 1 base and J lost 4, with 13 bases in between. Germline-derived CDR1 and CDR2 are KGHSH and LQKENI. The chain's CDR3 is CASSPLVAESTEAFF. DNA of the CDR3: TGTGCCAGCTCACCACTCGTCGCAGAATCCACTGAAGCTTTCTTT.

There are many counts of this clonotype. The CDR3 sequence: CASSPTGEGETQYF. The CDR3 DNA follows: TGTGCCAGCAGTCCCACGGGAGAAGGAGAGACCCAGTACTTC. This rearrangement joins TRBV28 to TRBJ2-5, with D possibly being TRBD2 (6 bases). The CDR3 is 14 amino acids. With 5 bases removed from V and 4 bases from J, the gap between germline ends came to 14 bases. The germline gives CDR1 MDHEN, CDR2 SYDVKM.

The chain carries TRBV5-1 and TRBJ1-1; 10 bases align to TRBD1. Germline CDR1 and CDR2: SGHRS and YFSETQ. The CDR3 length is 16 residues. Trimming took 0 bases from V and 5 from J; bases not matched to a gene: 7. CDR3 amino acids: CASSLAGDRGGTEAFF. DNA of the CDR3: TGCGCCAGCAGCTTGGCGGGGGACAGGGGAGGTACTGAAGCTTTCTTT. The entire variable domain, with the rest obtained from reference TRBV5-1 and TRBJ1-1, is as follows: KAGVTQTPRYLIKTRGQQVTLSCSPISGHRSVSWYQQTPGQGLQFLFEYFSETQRNKGNFPGRFSGRQFSNSRSEMNVSTLELGDSALYLCASSLAGDRGGTEAFFGQGTRLTVV.

This clonotype was seen a handful of times. V usage is TRBV9 and J usage is TRBJ1-2; TRBD1 agrees at 8 bases. CDR3 length: 16 amino acids. Germline lookup yields CDR1 SGDLS and CDR2 YYNGEE. The J segment lost 5 bases and the V segment lost 4 bases, leaving 13 bases of the junction unmatched. This chain's CDR3 is CASSYPRTGLDYGYTF. CDR3 bases: TGTGCCAGCAGCTATCCCCGGACAGGGTTGGATTATGGCTACACCTTC. Full variable domain (remainder filled in from reference TRBV9 and TRBJ1-2): DSGVTQTPKHLITATGQRVTLRCSPRSGDLSVYWYQQSLDQGLQFLIQYYNGEERAKGNILERFSAQQFPDLHSELNLSSLELGDSALYFCASSYPRTGLDYGYTFGSGTRLTVV.

The genes are TRBV29-1 and TRBJ1-3; 7 bases are a match to TRBD1. J lost 2 bases, V lost 7 bases, and 5 bases had no gene match. This CDR3 spans 13 amino acids. The germline V gene has CDR1 SQVTM and CDR2 ANQGSEA. CDR3 loop: CSATGKAGNTIYF. The CDR3 DNA is TGCAGCGCGACAGGGAAGGCTGGAAACACCATATATTTT.

The rearrangement links TRBV7-2 to TRBJ1-3; possibly TRBD1 for D (5 bases). The germline CDR1 and CDR2 sequences are SGHTA and FQGNSA. V lost 1 base and J lost 2, with 9 bases in between. CDR3 size: 15 residues. The CDR3 DNA reads TGTGCCAGCAGCTTAGTATCGGGACCTGGAAACACCATATATTTT. This gives the protein CASSLVSGPGNTIYF.

The chain couples TRBV12-3 or TRBV12-4 to TRBJ1-5, with TRBD1 as a possible D gene (5 bases). Trimming stripped 4 bases from V and 4 bases from J, with 11 bases between. CDR3 length: 14 residues. CDR3 sequence (DNA): TGTGCCAGCAGTTCCGGGGCAAATAATCAGCCCCAGCATTTT. It is translated as CASSSGANNQPQHF.

This clonotype was seen repeatedly, ten times or more. The chain recombines TRBV5-6 with TRBJ1-1; tentative D call: TRBD1 (5 bases). CDR3 size: 16 residues. V lost 4 bases and J 5 bases, leaving 21 bases between the germline ends. From germline, CDR1 is SGHDT and CDR2 YYEEEE. This CDR3 is CASSPMSWAGKTEAFF. The CDR3 DNA reads TGTGCCAGCAGCCCTATGAGTTGGGCAGGGAAAACTGAAGCTTTCTTT. Variable domain in full (rest from reference TRBV5-6 and TRBJ1-1): DAGVTQSPTHLIKTRGQQVTLRCSPKSGHDTVSWYQQALGQGPQFIFQYYEEEERQRGNFPDRFSGHQFPNYSSELNVNALLLGDSALYLCASSPMSWAGKTEAFFGQGTRLTVV.

The chain carries TRBV7-2 and TRBJ2-2, with 8 nucleotides matching TRBD2. The germline gives CDR1 SGHTA, CDR2 FQGNSA. V shed 4 bases and J 6 bases; nucleotides not matched to a gene: 7. This CDR3 contains 15 residues. CDR3 loop: CASSSGLAFPGELFF. DNA of the CDR3: TGTGCCAGCAGCTCTGGACTAGCCTTCCCCGGGGAGCTGTTTTTT.

Comment on this clonotype: This may arise from a read error, as a much more abundant clone is one base away. The CDR3: CASSAGSSSYNSPLHF. CDR3 sequence (DNA): TGTGCCAGCAGCGCAGGAAGCAGCTCCTATAATTCACCCCTCCACTTT. The chain couples TRBV9 to TRBJ1-6, with D unresolved. Germline V gene lookup returns CDR1 SGDLS and CDR2 YYNGEE. Trimming left V 3 bases short and J 0 bases short, with 10 bases between. CDR3 length: 16 amino acids.

CDR3 coding DNA: TGTGCCAGCAGCTTTCGAGGGGGCATTACCGGGGAGCTGTTTTTT. Translation gives CASSFRGGITGELFF. The chain carries TRBV7-6 and TRBJ2-2, with TRBD1 matching 7 bases. Germline V lookup: CDR1 SGHVS, CDR2 FNYEAQ. Losses at the gene ends were 3 bases for V and 5 bases for J; bases not matched to a gene: 6. The CDR3 is 15 residues long.

The genes are TRBV28 and TRBJ2-3; D is unresolved. Germline assignment: CDR1 MDHEN and CDR2 SYDVKM. Trimming removed 5 bases from V and 2 bases from J, with 14 bases in between. This CDR3 region has 15 residues. The DNA for the CDR3 is TGTGCCAGCAGTGTGACTTCCTTGTTCACAGATACGCAGTATTTT. This translates into CASSVTSLFTDTQYF.

This clonotype occurred many times. V and J are TRBV2 and TRBJ1-1; TRBD1 matches at 7 bases. CDR1 and CDR2 (germline): SNHLY, FYNNEI. The ends lost 5 bases at V and 1 base at J; junction bases unmatched: 4. This CDR3 has 14 amino acids. The CDR3 spells CASSRQGKNTEAFF. CDR3 nucleotides: TGTGCCAGCAGTCGACAGGGAAAGAACACTGAAGCTTTCTTT.

This chain uses TRBV30 with TRBJ1-4, with D possibly being TRBD1 (6 bases). CDR1 is GTSNPN, CDR2 SVGIG, per germline (reference sequence). V lost 0 bases and J lost 8, with 16 bases in between. CDR3 length: 15 residues. The CDR3 is CAWSVQGSTWEKLFF. Here the CDR3 DNA reads TGTGCCTGGAGTGTACAGGGCTCCACCTGGGAAAAACTGTTTTTT.

Regarding this clonotype: A much larger clonotype is one base distant, so this may be a read error. The chain links TRBV7-2 to TRBJ2-7; TRBD1 matches 10 bases. The germline V gene has CDR1 SGHTA and CDR2 FQGNSA. The CDR3 is 14 residues long. V was clipped by 5 bases and J by 3 bases; unmatched bases: 4. CDR3 sequence reads: CASSNRDRGYEQYF. The CDR3 DNA follows: TGTGCCAGCAGCAACCGGGACAGGGGCTACGAGCAGTACTTC.

The genes are TRBV7-9 and TRBJ1-1, with unresolved D. CDR1 is SEHNR and CDR2 is FQNEAQ in the germline V gene (reference sequence). The CDR3 covers 14 residues. V was shortened by 4 bases and J by 1 base, with 10 bases between the two germline ends. The CDR3 region has the DNA TGTGCCAGCAGCTCGGGTAGACGGAACACTGAAGCTTTCTTT. Translated, it gives CASSSGRRNTEAFF.